What follows describes a single T cell receptor (beta chain). As yet, its antigen is unknown. Data came from immunoSEQ multiplex PCR; TCRdb stores just in-frame clones and leaves some out. The table lists roughly 29,000 clones, about 90% of them singletons, with about 20% in the top ten. V lost 2 bases, J lost 6 bases, and 14 bases lay in between. The germline V gene encodes CDR1 MNHNY and CDR2 SVGAGI (reference sequence). CDR3 length: 16 residues. This record comes from a study of chemoradiotherapy in HPV16-positive cancers. Study findings and constraints: Non-HPV-specific T cells did not expand in tumors during treatment, whereas candidate HPV-specific clones and E7-related motifs did.

The chain combines TRBV6-6 with TRBJ1-6; perhaps TRBD1 as D (5 bases). The sample here was blood, taken from a patient who underwent chemoradiotherapy. The source of this sequence is a human donor with HPV-associated anogenital cancer. The CDR3 here is CASSYREAGTNSPLHF. For the CDR3, the DNA is TGTGCCAGCAGTTACCGCGAGGCGGGGACTAATTCACCCCTCCACTTT.